This is a list of T cell receptor beta chains from one sample in a study of shared clonotypes between healthy human individuals. The repertoire was sequenced with immunoSEQ multiplex PCR; TCRdb's copy has only in-frame clones and lacks some. The table lists 550,000 to 800,000 clones, about 90% of them singletons. Sequences were obtained from memory CD8+ T cells from PBMCs. The receptor set was obtained from a man aged 18 to 29 in good health. Some clones in this sample may be carry-over from other donors' samples. Each CDR3 is given with its conserved first and last residue. D genes are given only for firm matches. Not all rows give a size; the values are once, few, many and, for expanded clones, a class.

V	size	J	D	CDR3	DNA
TRBV9	NA	TRBJ2-1	NA	CASSVAVQRDEQFF	TGTGCCAGCAGCGTAGCCGTCCAAAGGGATGAGCAGTTCTTC
TRBV29-1	NA	TRBJ2-1	NA	CSVEWTYNEQFF	TGCAGCGTTGAGTGGACCTACAATGAGCAGTTCTTC
TRBV11-2	NA	TRBJ1-1	NA	CASSLLSGAAMNTEAFF	TGTGCCAGCAGCTTATTGTCGGGGGCCGCCATGAACACTGAAGCTTTCTTT
TRBV28	NA	TRBJ2-1	NA	CASSQRSSEQFF	TGTGCCAGCAGTCAAAGATCCAGTGAGCAGTTCTTC
TRBV9	NA	TRBJ1-2	TRBD1	CASSGTGSDYNGYTF	TGTGCCAGCAGCGGGACAGGGAGCGATTATAATGGCTACACCTTC
TRBV28	NA	TRBJ1-5	NA	CASSLDQPQHF	TGTGCCAGCAGTTTAGATCAGCCCCAGCATTTT
TRBV9	once	TRBJ1-3	NA	CASSTSLQLPGNTIYF	TGTGCCAGCAGCACATCCCTACAGTTACCAGGAAACACCATATATTTT
TRBV27	NA	TRBJ1-1	NA	CASSLYGPQGLVEAFF	TGTGCCAGCAGTTTATACGGCCCCCAGGGGTTAGTTGAAGCTTTCTTT
TRBV29-1	once	TRBJ2-1	TRBD1	CSVIGTGYYNEQFF	TGCAGCGTAATCGGGACAGGGTACTACAATGAGCAGTTCTTC
TRBV7-9	NA	TRBJ2-5	TRBD1	CASSLQGTETQYF	TGTGCCAGCAGCCTACAGGGGACGGAGACCCAGTACTTC
TRBV18	NA	TRBJ1-5	NA	CASSPPFLEGIRNQPQHF	TGTGCCAGCTCACCACCGTTTTTGGAAGGGATACGCAATCAGCCCCAGCATTTT
TRBV29-1	NA	TRBJ2-7	NA	CSVDWDGAYEQYF	TGCAGCGTTGACTGGGACGGAGCCTACGAGCAGTACTTC
TRBV4-1	NA	TRBJ1-5	NA	CASSQEGGQPQHF	TGCGCCAGCAGCCAAGAAGGGGGTCAGCCCCAGCATTTT
TRBV6-5	NA	TRBJ2-1	NA	CASSFLQYNEQFF	TGTGCCAGCAGTTTCCTACAGTACAATGAGCAGTTCTTC
TRBV11-3	NA	TRBJ2-3	NA	CASSLGLGSPSTDTQYF	TGTGCCAGCAGCTTAGGTTTGGGGTCACCAAGCACAGATACGCAGTATTTT
TRBV15	once	TRBJ2-2	NA	CATSMRENTGELFF	TGTGCCACCAGCATGCGGGAGAACACCGGGGAGCTGTTTTTT
TRBV10-3	once	TRBJ2-7	NA	CAISESQTYEQYF	TGTGCCATCAGTGAGTCGCAGACCTACGAGCAGTACTTC
TRBV9	NA	TRBJ1-1	TRBD1	CASSGRTGGTEAFF	TGTGCCAGCAGCGGCCGGACAGGGGGCACTGAAGCTTTCTTT
TRBV5-1	NA	TRBJ1-1	TRBD1	CASSGGQGNTEAFF	TGCGCCAGCAGCGGCGGACAGGGAAACACTGAAGCTTTCTTT
TRBV6-5	NA	TRBJ1-1	NA	CASSYGGYSNTEAFF	TGTGCCAGCAGTTACGGGGGTTACTCAAACACTGAAGCTTTCTTT
TRBV7-9	NA	TRBJ1-2	TRBD1	CASSPTRTGDNYGYTF	TGTGCCAGCAGCCCCACCAGGACAGGGGACAACTATGGCTACACCTTC
TRBV2	NA	TRBJ2-3	TRBD2	CASSEPGGPVSSTDTQYF	TGTGCCAGCAGTGAGCCGGGAGGGCCCGTTTCTAGCACAGATACGCAGTATTTT
TRBV25-1	NA	TRBJ1-6	TRBD1	CASSATGVDSPLHF	TGTGCCAGCAGTGCAACAGGGGTGGATTCACCCCTCCACTTT
TRBV7-2	NA	TRBJ1-6	NA	CASSAGGTAPLHF	TGTGCCAGCAGCGCCGGGGGTACGGCACCCCTCCACTTT
TRBV27	NA	TRBJ2-1	NA	CASSPSAGHFYNEQFF	TGTGCCAGCAGTCCCTCTGCGGGGCACTTCTACAATGAGCAGTTCTTC
TRBV28	NA	TRBJ2-7	TRBD1	CASSFSDRGSYEQYF	TGTGCCAGCAGTTTTTCGGACAGGGGGTCCTACGAGCAGTACTTC
TRBV19	few	TRBJ1-5	TRBD1	CASSRATGKDNQPQHF	TGTGCCAGTAGTAGGGCGACAGGGAAGGACAATCAGCCCCAGCATTTT
TRBV28	NA	TRBJ1-5	NA	CASSLSWGINQPQHF	TGTGCCAGCAGTTTATCTTGGGGGATCAATCAGCCCCAGCATTTT
TRBV6-1	NA	TRBJ2-3	NA	CASSEVGNTDTQYF	TGTGCCAGCAGTGAAGTGGGGAACACAGATACGCAGTATTTT
TRBV30	NA	TRBJ1-4	NA	CAWSVLGSNEKLFF	TGTGCCTGGAGTGTACTAGGGTCGAATGAAAAACTGTTTTTT
TRBV7-9	NA	TRBJ2-5	NA	CASSLATETQYF	TGTGCCAGCAGCTTAGCGACAGAGACCCAGTACTTC
TRBV7-9	NA	TRBJ2-7	NA	CASSPRSGTGVSYEQYF	TGTGCCAGCAGCCCACGGAGCGGGACAGGAGTCTCCTACGAGCAGTACTTC
TRBV29-1	NA	TRBJ2-7	NA	CSARDGVTYEQYF	TGCAGCGCCAGGGACGGGGTTACCTACGAGCAGTACTTC
TRBV4-3	NA	TRBJ2-7	TRBD1	CASSQGNEGQTYEQYF	TGCGCCAGCAGCCAAGGGAATGAGGGACAGACCTACGAGCAGTACTTC
TRBV7-6	NA	TRBJ2-2	TRBD1	CASKRERTGNTGELFF	TGTGCCAGCAAAAGAGAACGGACAGGGAACACCGGGGAGCTGTTTTTT
TRBV5-4	NA	TRBJ1-2	NA	CASNVWGGGYTF	TGTGCCAGCAACGTATGGGGCGGCGGCTACACCTTC
TRBV7-9	NA	TRBJ1-3	NA	CASIPFRHVVNTIYF	TGTGCCAGCATCCCCTTTCGGCATGTGGTAAACACCATATATTTT
TRBV10-1	NA	TRBJ2-7	TRBD2	CASSETSGAYEQYF	TGCGCCAGCAGTGAGACTAGCGGGGCCTACGAGCAGTACTTC
TRBV19	NA	TRBJ2-1	TRBD2	CASSGWAGGYNEQFF	TGTGCCAGTAGCGGCTGGGCGGGAGGATACAATGAGCAGTTCTTC
TRBV27	few	TRBJ2-2	TRBD1	CASSLIVGTGGTPNTGELFF	TGTGCCAGCAGTTTAATAGTAGGGACAGGGGGGACCCCCAACACCGGGGAGCTGTTTTTT
TRBV9	NA	TRBJ2-7	NA	CASSHKGGQWVEQYF	TGTGCCAGCAGCCACAAGGGGGGCCAATGGGTAGAGCAGTACTTC
TRBV27	NA	TRBJ1-1	NA	CASTTSVGGRASFF	TGTGCCAGCACCACCTCCGTGGGGGGGCGAGCGTCTTTCTTT
TRBV7-3	NA	TRBJ2-3	NA	CASSLLWGAVNTQYF	TGTGCCAGCAGCTTATTGTGGGGGGCGGTGAATACGCAGTATTTT
TRBV29-1	NA	TRBJ2-1	TRBD1	CSVSQGVRLEFF	TGCAGCGTTTCACAGGGGGTGAGATTGGAGTTCTTC
TRBV28	NA	TRBJ1-3	NA	CASSLSAYSGNTIYF	TGTGCCAGCAGTTTATCGGCCTACTCTGGAAACACCATATATTTT
TRBV29-1	NA	TRBJ2-2	NA	CSGAASTGELFF	TGCAGCGGCGCCGCGAGCACCGGGGAGCTGTTTTTT
TRBV7-6	NA	TRBJ1-2	NA	CASSSLPGGPEIDGYTF	TGTGCCAGCAGCTCCCTCCCCGGGGGGCCGGAGATAGATGGCTACACCTTC
TRBV9	NA	TRBJ2-2	NA	CASSVARQRVYTGELFF	TGTGCCAGCAGCGTAGCTCGACAGCGGGTATACACCGGGGAGCTGTTTTTT
TRBV7-7	NA	TRBJ1-3	NA	CASSLGDFRSGNTIYF	TGTGCCAGCAGCTTAGGAGACTTTCGCTCTGGAAACACCATATATTTT
TRBV28	NA	TRBJ2-7	TRBD2	CASREREGLYEQYF	TGTGCCAGCAGAGAGCGGGAGGGCCTGTACGAGCAGTACTTC
TRBV5-1	many	TRBJ2-2	TRBD2	CASSLGLAANTGELFF	TGCGCCAGCAGCCTGGGACTAGCAGCGAACACCGGGGAGCTGTTTTTT
TRBV28	NA	TRBJ2-5	NA	CASSLFGLADVYF	TGTGCCAGCAGTTTATTCGGCTTAGCGGACGTGTACTTC